This T cell receptor beta chain was observed in a study of cytomegalovirus exposure and HLA in healthy donors. Notes on this clone: Antigen specificity is unknown.

Whole-study results and caveats: The authors confirmed in vitro that a few CMV-associated chains were specific for CMV antigens. An analysis that came later showed most CMV-associated TCR beta chains appearing HLA-restricted. When the data were analyzed later, several of the most significant clusters appeared to be linked to common viral pathogens.

The study ran its PCR with 60 Vbeta and 13 Jbeta primers. Sequencing was performed with immunoSEQ multiplex PCR; in TCRdb, only in-frame clones are kept and a portion is missing. The profile shows some 150,000 clones, approximately 79% of them singletons. Germline lookup yields CDR1 SNHLY and CDR2 FYNNEI. The CDR3 runs 16 residues. V gave up 5 bases and J gave up 5 bases, with 20 bases separating them. This chain uses TRBV2 with TRBJ2-3; a possible D gene is TRBD2 (6 bases). The sequenced sample was PBMCs. The sequence came from a male donor in good health and CMV-seronegative. CDR3 nucleotides: TGTGCCAGCAGTCCTCCACCAGCGGGTTTGGGAGATACGCAGTATTTT. Its translation is CASSPPPAGLGDTQYF.